This T cell receptor (beta chain) was identified in a study of cytomegalovirus exposure and HLA in healthy donors. In the study overall: Of 398 genotyped donors, more than 70% clustered with self-reported Caucasian donors. Study findings and constraints: Previous analysis showed most TCR beta V segments were productive about 87% or about 30% of the time. The investigators catalogued 150 or so TCR beta chains as cytomegalovirus-associated. There were some public TCRs occurring in many donors, but most TCR sequences were rare.

This CDR3 spans 18 amino acids. The V segment lost 0 bases and the J segment 5 bases; nucleotides outside the gene matches: 6. Per germline, CDR1 SGHKS and CDR2 YYEKEE (reference sequence). It was with 60 Vbeta and 13 Jbeta primers that the PCR ran. Only in-frame clones appear in the TCRdb table, and some are missing; sequencing was by immunoSEQ multiplex PCR. The repertoire holds 70,000 to 85,000 clones, with approximately 60% as singletons. A note on this clone: Its target is not known.

The J gene is TRBJ2-1, the V gene TRBV5-5, with 15 bases that match TRBD2. The sample consisted of PBMCs. This clonotype was sampled from a male donor in good health and CMV-seropositive. As DNA, the CDR3 is TGTGCCAGCAGCTTGGGGGGGACTAGCGGGAGGCGAAACAATGAGCAGTTCTTC. This codes for CASSLGGTSGRRNNEQFF.